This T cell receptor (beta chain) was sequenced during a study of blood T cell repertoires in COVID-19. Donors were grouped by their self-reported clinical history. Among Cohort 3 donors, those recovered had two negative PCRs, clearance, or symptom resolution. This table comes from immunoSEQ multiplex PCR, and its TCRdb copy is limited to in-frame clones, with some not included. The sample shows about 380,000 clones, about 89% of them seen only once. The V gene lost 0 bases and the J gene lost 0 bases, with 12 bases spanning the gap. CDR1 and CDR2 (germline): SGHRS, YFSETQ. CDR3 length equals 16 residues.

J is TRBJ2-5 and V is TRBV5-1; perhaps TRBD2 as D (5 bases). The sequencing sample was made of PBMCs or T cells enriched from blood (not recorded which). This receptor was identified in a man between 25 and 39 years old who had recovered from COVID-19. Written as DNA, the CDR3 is TGCGCCAGCAGCTTGGGCCCTACGGGGAACCAAGAGACCCAGTACTTC. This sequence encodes CASSLGPTGNQETQYF. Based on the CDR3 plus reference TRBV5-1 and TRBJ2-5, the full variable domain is KAGVTQTPRYLIKTRGQQVTLSCSPISGHRSVSWYQQTPGQGLQFLFEYFSETQRNKGNFPGRFSGRQFSNSRSEMNVSTLELGDSALYLCASSLGPTGNQETQYFGPGTRLLVL.